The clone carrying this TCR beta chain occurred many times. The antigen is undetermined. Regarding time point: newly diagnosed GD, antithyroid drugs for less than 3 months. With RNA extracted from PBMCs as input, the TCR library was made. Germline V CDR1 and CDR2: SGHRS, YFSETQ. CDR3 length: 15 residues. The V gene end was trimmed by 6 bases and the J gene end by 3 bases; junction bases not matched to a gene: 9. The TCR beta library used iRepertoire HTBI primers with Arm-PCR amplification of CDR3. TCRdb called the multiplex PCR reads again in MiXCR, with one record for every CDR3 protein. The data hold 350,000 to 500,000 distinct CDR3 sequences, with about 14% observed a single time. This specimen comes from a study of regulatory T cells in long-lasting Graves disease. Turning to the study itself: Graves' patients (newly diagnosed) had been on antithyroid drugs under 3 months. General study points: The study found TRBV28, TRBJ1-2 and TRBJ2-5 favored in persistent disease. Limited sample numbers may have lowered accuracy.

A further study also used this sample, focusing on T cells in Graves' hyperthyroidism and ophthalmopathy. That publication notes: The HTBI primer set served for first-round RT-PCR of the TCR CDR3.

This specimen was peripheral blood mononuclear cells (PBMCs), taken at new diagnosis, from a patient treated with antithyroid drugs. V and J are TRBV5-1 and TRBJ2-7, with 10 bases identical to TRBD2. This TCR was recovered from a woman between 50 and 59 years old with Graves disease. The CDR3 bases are TGCGCCAGCACCGGGGGAGCGGGAGGGATCTACGAGCAGTACTTC. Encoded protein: CASTGGAGGIYEQYF.